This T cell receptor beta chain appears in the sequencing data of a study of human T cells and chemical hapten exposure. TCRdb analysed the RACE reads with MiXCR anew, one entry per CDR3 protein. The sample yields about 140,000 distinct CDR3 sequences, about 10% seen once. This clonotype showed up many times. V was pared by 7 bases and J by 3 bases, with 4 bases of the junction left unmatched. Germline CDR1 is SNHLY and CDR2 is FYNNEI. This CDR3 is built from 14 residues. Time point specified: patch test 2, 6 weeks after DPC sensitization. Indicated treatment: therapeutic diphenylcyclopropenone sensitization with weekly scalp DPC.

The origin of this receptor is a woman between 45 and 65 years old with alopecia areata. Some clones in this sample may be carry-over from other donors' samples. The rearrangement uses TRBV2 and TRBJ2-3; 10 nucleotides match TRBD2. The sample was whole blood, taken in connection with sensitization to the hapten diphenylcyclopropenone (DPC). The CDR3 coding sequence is TGTGCCAGCAAGCGGACTAGCGGAACAGATACGCAGTATTTT. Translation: CASKRTSGTDTQYF.